This TCR beta chain derives from a study of cytomegalovirus exposure and HLA in healthy donors. Study overall: Assignment to the Caucasian-associated ancestry cluster applied to about 80% of the approximately 360 genotyped donors. The study's findings and limits: Solely CMV serostatus was available to characterize immune exposure. As was reported, the classifier diagnosed cytomegalovirus status with high specificity and sensitivity.

Researchers ran the PCR with 60 Vbeta and 13 Jbeta primers. The authors' processing: A later analysis tallied about 80 million unique TCR beta chains, 9 million to 12 million of them shared. This table comes from immunoSEQ multiplex PCR, and its TCRdb copy is limited to in-frame clones, with some not included. D and trimming come from the DNA, and the V and J calls and clone size come from that table. Here the sample spans about 140,000 clones, around 10% being singletons. The length of the CDR3 is 17 residues. Germline assignment: CDR1 LGHNA and CDR2 YSLEER. This clone has more than one count but fewer than ten. No antigen is known for it. Germline is not matched at one junction end, which may reflect a read error.

The chain couples TRBV4-3 to TRBJ2-1, with D maybe TRBD2 (5 bases). Specimen: PBMCs. The TCR sequence derives from a male donor in good health and CMV-seronegative. CDR3 bases: TGCGCCAGCAGCCCTACCAGACCGGGATCTTCCTACAATGAGCAATTCTTC. Translating it yields CASSPTRPGSSYNEQFF.